Following are 10 T cell receptor beta chains from one sample sequenced in a study of naive and memory T cell subsets. The SP2 primer and nested alpha and beta constant region primers amplified ligated cDNA in four rounds. MiXCR was run by TCRdb on the 5' RACE reads, yielding one entry per CDR3 protein. This table has approximately 58,000 distinct CDR3 sequences, 7.2% appearing once. A UMI-containing oligonucleotide was joined by 3' ligation to the TCR cDNA template. The receptors were sampled from a male donor in good health.

This clonotype was found a few times. The chain recombines TRBV20-1 with TRBJ2-3, with unresolved D. Trimming stripped 3 bases from V and 0 bases from J, with 10 bases between. In germline, CDR1 is DFQATT, CDR2 SNEGSKA (reference sequence). CDR3 length: 14 amino acids. The CDR3 DNA reads as TGCAGTGCTAGGGCGGTTGCTAGCACAGATACGCAGTATTTT. It yields the protein CSARAVASTDTQYF.

This clonotype came up a few times. This rearrangement joins TRBV18 to TRBJ2-1; TRBD2 aligns across 10 bases. The CDR3 sequence is 17 residues long. The ends lost 6 bases at V and 9 bases at J; junction bases unmatched: 17. CDR1 and CDR2 from the germline V gene are KGHSH and LQKENI. The CDR3 region is CASSPQGLAGATGEQFF. As DNA, the CDR3 is TGTGCCAGCTCTCCCCAGGGCCTAGCGGGGGCAACAGGTGAGCAGTTCTTC.

Only a few counts were recorded for this clonotype. The chain recombines TRBV6-5 with TRBJ2-7; D not certain. The germline V gene encodes CDR1 MNHEY and CDR2 SVGAGI. The CDR3 sequence is 15 residues long. Trimming stripped 7 bases from V and 0 bases from J, with 16 bases between. CDR3 sequence (DNA): TGTGCCAGCACCATAACGGCAGGCGACTCCTACGAGCAGTACTTC. Translated: CASTITAGDSYEQYF.

The rearrangement joins TRBV19 to TRBJ1-2; D perhaps matches TRBD1 (6 bases). Germline V CDR1 and CDR2: LNHDA, SQIVND (reference sequence). The CDR3 sequence is 15 residues long. Trimming cost V 7 bases and J 7 bases, with 22 bases left between them. As DNA, the CDR3 is TGTGCCAGTACTCCTTGGGTCGAAACGGGGGCTGGCTACACCTTC. This translates into CASTPWVETGAGYTF.

This clonotype has a count of ten or more. The V call is TRBV6-2 or TRBV6-3, the J call TRBJ2-2; D unclear. CDR3 length equals 13 residues. Between the trimmed V and J ends, which lost 7 bases and 5 bases, there was a span of 11 bases. CDR1 is MNHEY and CDR2 is SVGEGT in the germline V gene. CDR3 sequence (DNA): TGTGCCAGCACCGGGTTAGCTACCGGGGAGCTGTTTTTT. Translation: CASTGLATGELFF.

This chain joins TRBV6-1 and TRBJ2-1; 11 bases map to TRBD1. The CDR3 runs to 15 residues. Trimming cost V 6 bases and J 5 bases; bases outside gene matches: 6. CDR1 MNHNS and CDR2 SASEGT come from the germline V gene. The CDR3 nucleotides read TGTGCCAGCAGCAAGGGACAGGGGGGGGACAATGAGCAGTTCTTC. Its translation: CASSKGQGGDNEQFF.

This clonotype was seen repeatedly, ten times or more. The chain combines TRBV29-1 with TRBJ1-5; D is perhaps TRBD1 (5 bases). This CDR3 spans 13 amino acids. Between the trimmed V and J ends, which lost 7 bases and 3 bases, there was a span of 13 bases. Per germline, CDR1 SQVTM and CDR2 ANQGSEA. The CDR3 here is CSAKWGNNQPQHF. The CDR3 region has the DNA TGCAGCGCCAAATGGGGGAACAATCAGCCCCAGCATTTT.

This clonotype was recorded at least ten times. This chain connects TRBV11-1 to TRBJ1-1; D is unresolved. The CDR3 totals 13 residues. Trimming left V 5 bases short and J 2 bases short, with 9 bases between. CDR1 is SGHAT, CDR2 FQDESV, per germline (reference sequence). CDR3 in amino acids: CASSQTENTEAFF. The DNA for the CDR3 is TGTGCCAGCAGCCAGACCGAAAACACTGAAGCTTTCTTT.

The chain employs TRBV5-1 and TRBJ2-7; 7 positions match TRBD2. This CDR3 region has 17 residues. The V and J ends lost 4 bases and 2 bases, in that order; junction bases with no gene match: 15. Per germline, CDR1 SGHRS and CDR2 YFSETQ. This CDR3 reads CASSGGGANPTTYEQYF. In DNA form, the CDR3 reads TGCGCCAGCAGCGGCGGGGGAGCCAACCCTACGACCTACGAGCAGTACTTC.

This clonotype was observed at least ten times. The J gene is TRBJ2-2, the V gene TRBV12-3 or TRBV12-4, with 8 bases lining up with TRBD1. The ends lost 4 bases at V and 4 bases at J; junction bases unmatched: 8. This CDR3 spans 16 amino acids. CDR3: CASSYRQGTSTGELFF. The CDR3 region has the DNA TGTGCCAGCAGTTATAGACAGGGGACAAGCACCGGGGAGCTGTTTTTT.